This TCR beta chain was sequenced during a study of OX40 agonist ivuxolimab in advanced cancers. A note on the overall study: Ivuxolimab, which targeted the costimulatory receptor OX40 (CD134), was an agonistic, fully human IgG2 monoclonal antibody. Three dose-escalation patients achieved partial responses, one with hepatocellular carcinoma and two with cutaneous melanoma. The paper describes the monotherapy dose-escalation part (N of about 52 patients) of the phase I trial of ivuxolimab. Intravenous ivuxolimab was administered to patients every 2 weeks at six dose levels: 0.01, 0.1, 0.3, 1.5, 3 and 10 mg/kg. Prior anti-PD-1, anti-PD-L1 or anti-CTLA-4 therapy was permitted, and roughly two fifths of dose-escalation patients had received checkpoint inhibitors. Of the roughly 54 patients in dose escalation, around 19 had hepatocellular carcinoma, some 15 had melanoma, 9 had renal cell carcinoma and 9 had head and neck cancer. Peripheral TCRbeta sequencing was intended to test whether TCR sequence diversity was altered and clonal T-cell expansion was caused by ivuxolimab. In the dose-escalation cohort, more than 75% of patients were male, and the mean age was roughly 60 years, with a range of roughly 23 to 85.

Findings and caveats that apply to the study as a whole: Low levels of normalized T-cell clonal expansion were also seen in some patients who did not respond. Which antigens the clonally expanded peripheral T cells were specific for was not determined. At doses of 0.1 to 3.0 mg/kg, clonal expansion of both CD4+ and CD8+ blood T cells was observed from baseline to week 6. After ivuxolimab, expanded clones were on average more numerous among CD8+ T cells than among CD4+ T cells. In partial responders in the 0.1-3.0 mg/kg groups, normalized peripheral clonal expansion was found to be among the lowest, especially among CD8+ T cells.

The trial excluded patients who had a history of autoimmune disease or were on systemic immunosuppression. Peripheral blood for TCR sequencing was collected from all dose cohorts at baseline, on cycle 4 day 1, and on cycle 7 day 1. Samples were obtained from an open-label, multicenter, first-in-human phase I dose-escalation trial of ivuxolimab. The trial enrolled adults with locally advanced or metastatic head and neck squamous cell, hepatocellular, melanoma or renal cell carcinoma. Before TCR sequencing, CD4+ T cells and CD8+ T cells from peripheral blood were sorted into separate populations. For this clone: Its recognized antigen is unknown. Base quality data are lacking; no much larger clone is found one base away.

For sequencing of the TCRbeta CDR3 region, genomic DNA was extracted from the sorted cells. The immunoSEQ Assay was used for sequencing of TCRbeta CDR3 regions. As stored in TCRdb, this immuneACCESS dataset retains in-frame rearrangements with V and J assigned. A fraction of the clones does not appear; measured against another copy, unresolved V genes explain less than half of the discrepancy, and the remainder lacks a known reason. This sample comprises 25,000 to 30,000 clones, about nine tenths of them detected only once. The top ten clones comprise almost 9.5% of the sample. This material consisted of CD4+ or CD8+ T cells sorted from blood, taken in a trial of the OX40 agonist ivuxolimab. The origin of this receptor is an adult with an advanced solid tumor such as melanoma, head and neck, liver or kidney cancer.

The CDR3 here reads CASSVDLDRGGNTEAFF. Read as DNA, the sequence is TGTGCCAGCAGCGTAGACTTGGACAGGGGAGGGAACACTGAAGCTTTCTTT. The rearrangement combines TRBV9 with TRBJ1-1, and 9 junction bases match TRBD1. Relative to germline, V is missing 0 bases and J is missing 1 base, with 7 bases of the junction outside any gene match. Including the terminal cysteine and phenylalanine, the CDR3 comprises 17 residues. The kept DNA is CDR3 alone, 51 bases in frame from the first base. Via the germline V gene, CDR1 is SGDLS and CDR2 YYNGEE.